A few counts support the clone carrying this TCR beta chain. The antigen is unknown. This sample was taken from a study of cytotoxic CD8 clonotypes in ibrutinib-treated CLL. Overall study context: 24 partial and 2 complete responses; at median 68 months, roughly 15 remitted, some twelve progressed. Study-wide results and caveats: Among the clonotypes, public ones were uncommon and contracted or held stable on treatment.

Some clones are missing from TCRdb's copy, which holds only in-frame ones; the method was immunoSEQ multiplex PCR. The data show some 130,000 clones, around 85% seen once. TCR beta library input comprised roughly 2 micrograms of genomic DNA from cryopreserved PBMCs. The source was PBMCs, collected after 24 months of ibrutinib treatment. This sequence was found in a human donor with chronic lymphocytic leukemia.

In DNA form, the CDR3 reads TGTGCCAGCAGTCCACTGAGGGGGGCGGCCGATCAGCCCCAGCATTTT. As protein: CASSPLRGAADQPQHF. The chain employs TRBV28 and TRBJ1-5; tentative D call: TRBD1 (6 bases). The germline V and J ends were trimmed by 5 bases and 5 bases, with 19 bases remaining between them. The CDR3 loop spans 16 amino acids. Germline lookup yields CDR1 MDHEN and CDR2 SYDVKM.